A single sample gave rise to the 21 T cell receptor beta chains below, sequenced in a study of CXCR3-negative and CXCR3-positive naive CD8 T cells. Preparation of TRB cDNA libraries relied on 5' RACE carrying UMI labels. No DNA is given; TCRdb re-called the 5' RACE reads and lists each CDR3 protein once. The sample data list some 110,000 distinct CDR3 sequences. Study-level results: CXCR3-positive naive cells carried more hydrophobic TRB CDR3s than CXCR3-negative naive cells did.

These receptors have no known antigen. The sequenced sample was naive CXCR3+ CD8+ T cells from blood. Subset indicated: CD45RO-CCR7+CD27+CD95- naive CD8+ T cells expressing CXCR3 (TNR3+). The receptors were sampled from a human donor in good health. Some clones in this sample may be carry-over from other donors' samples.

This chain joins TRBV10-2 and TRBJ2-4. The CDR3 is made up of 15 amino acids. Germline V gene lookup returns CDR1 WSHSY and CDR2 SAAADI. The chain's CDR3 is CASSESRLAKNIQYF.

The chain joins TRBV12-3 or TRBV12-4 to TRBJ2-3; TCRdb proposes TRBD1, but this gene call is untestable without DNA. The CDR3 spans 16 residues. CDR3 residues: CASSPDRDSPTDTQYF.

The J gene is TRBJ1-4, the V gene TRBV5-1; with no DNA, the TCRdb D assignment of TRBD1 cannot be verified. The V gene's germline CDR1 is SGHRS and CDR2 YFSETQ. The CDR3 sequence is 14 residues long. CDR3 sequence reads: CASSLAGGREKLFF.

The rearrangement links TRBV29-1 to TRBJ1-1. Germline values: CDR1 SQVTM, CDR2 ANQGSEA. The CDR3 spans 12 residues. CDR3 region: CSALPANTEAFF. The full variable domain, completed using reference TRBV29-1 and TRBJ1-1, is SAVISQKPSRDICQRGTSLTIQCQVDSQVTMMFWYRQQPGQSLTLIATANQGSEATYESGFVIDKFPISRPNLTFSTLTVSNMSPEDSSIYLCSALPANTEAFFGQGTRLTVV.

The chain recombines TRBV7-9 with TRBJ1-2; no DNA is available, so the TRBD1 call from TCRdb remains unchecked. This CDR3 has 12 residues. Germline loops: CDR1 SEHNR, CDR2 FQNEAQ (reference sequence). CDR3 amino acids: CATRQGLDGYTF. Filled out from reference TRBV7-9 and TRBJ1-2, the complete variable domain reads DTGVSQNPRHKITKRGQNVTFRCDPISEHNRLYWYRQTLGQGPEFLTYFQNEAQLEKSRLLSDRFSAERPKGSFSTLEIQRTEQGDSAMYLCATRQGLDGYTFGSGTRLTVV.

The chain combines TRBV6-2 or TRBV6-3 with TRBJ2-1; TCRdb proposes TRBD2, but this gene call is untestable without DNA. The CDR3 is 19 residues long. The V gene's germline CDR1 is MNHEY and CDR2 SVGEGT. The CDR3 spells CASSFSLAGGYHPNNEQFF.

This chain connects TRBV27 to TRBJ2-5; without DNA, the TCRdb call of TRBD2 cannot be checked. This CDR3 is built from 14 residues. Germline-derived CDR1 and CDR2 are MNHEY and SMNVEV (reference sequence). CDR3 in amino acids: CASSLLRGGETQYF.

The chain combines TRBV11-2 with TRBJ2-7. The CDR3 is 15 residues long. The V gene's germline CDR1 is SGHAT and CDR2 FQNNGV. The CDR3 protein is CASSLDPGSRYEQYF.

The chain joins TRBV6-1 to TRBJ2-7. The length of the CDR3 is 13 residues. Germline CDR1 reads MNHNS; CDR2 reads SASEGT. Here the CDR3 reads CASSEWKIYEQYF.

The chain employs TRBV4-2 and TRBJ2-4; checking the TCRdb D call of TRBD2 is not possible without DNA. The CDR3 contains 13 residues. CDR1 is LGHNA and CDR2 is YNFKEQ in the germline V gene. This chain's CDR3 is CASSQAQWDIQYF.

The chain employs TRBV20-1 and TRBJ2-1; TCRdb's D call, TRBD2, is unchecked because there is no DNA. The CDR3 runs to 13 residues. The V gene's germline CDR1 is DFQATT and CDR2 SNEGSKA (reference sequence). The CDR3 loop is CSAPPGLDNEQFF.

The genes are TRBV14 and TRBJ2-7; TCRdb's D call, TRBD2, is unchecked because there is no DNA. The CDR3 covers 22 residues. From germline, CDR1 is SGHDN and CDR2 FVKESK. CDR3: CASSQDPTLAGGPDMSSYEQYF.

CDR3 sequence reads: CASSEFEEQFF. This chain connects TRBV2 to TRBJ2-1. The CDR3 consists of 11 residues. Germline CDR1 is SNHLY and CDR2 is FYNNEI.

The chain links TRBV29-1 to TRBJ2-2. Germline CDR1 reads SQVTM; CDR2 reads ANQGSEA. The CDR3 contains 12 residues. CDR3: CSVRANTGELFF.

This chain's CDR3 is CASSFFQETKSDYGYTF. The chain uses TRBV12-3 or TRBV12-4 and TRBJ1-2. The CDR3 has 17 amino acids.

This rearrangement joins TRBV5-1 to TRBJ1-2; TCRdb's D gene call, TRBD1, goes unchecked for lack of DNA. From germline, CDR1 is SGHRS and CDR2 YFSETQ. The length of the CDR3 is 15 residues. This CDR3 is CASRSLPGQDYGYTF.

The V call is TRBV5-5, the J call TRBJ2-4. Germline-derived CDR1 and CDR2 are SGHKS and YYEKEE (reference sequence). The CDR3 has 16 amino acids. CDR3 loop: CASSFGRVGAKNIQYF.

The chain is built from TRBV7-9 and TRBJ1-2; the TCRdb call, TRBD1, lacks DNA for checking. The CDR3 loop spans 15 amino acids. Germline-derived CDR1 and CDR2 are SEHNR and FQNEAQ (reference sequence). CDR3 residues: CASSLGGTGPDGYTF.

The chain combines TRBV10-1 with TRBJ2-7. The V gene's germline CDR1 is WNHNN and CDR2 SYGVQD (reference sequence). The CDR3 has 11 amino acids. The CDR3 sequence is CASSESYEQYF.

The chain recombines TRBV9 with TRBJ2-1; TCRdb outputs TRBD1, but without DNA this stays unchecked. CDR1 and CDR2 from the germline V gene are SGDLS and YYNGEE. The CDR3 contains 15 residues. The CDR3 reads CASSVQGSSYNEQFF.

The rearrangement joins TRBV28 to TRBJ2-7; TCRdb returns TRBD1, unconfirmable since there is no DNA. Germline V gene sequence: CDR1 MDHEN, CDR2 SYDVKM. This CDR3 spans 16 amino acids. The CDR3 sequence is CASSLFAGVWSYEQYF.